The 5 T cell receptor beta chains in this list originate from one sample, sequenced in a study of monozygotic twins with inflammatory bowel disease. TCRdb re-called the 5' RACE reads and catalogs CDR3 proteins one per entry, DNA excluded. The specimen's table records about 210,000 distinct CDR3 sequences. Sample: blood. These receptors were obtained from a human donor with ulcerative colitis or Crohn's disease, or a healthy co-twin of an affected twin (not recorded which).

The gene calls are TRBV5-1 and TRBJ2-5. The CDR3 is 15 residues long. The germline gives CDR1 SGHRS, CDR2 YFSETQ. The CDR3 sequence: CASSLVVIPQETQYF.

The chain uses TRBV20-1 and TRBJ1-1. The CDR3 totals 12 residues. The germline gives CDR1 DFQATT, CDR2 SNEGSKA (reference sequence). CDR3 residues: CSARIRDTEAFF.

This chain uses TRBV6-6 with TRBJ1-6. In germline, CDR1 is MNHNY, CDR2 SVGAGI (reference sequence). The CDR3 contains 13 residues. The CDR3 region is CASSYIENSPLHF.

CDR3 protein: CASRIAGLSSYEQYF. The chain employs TRBV27 and TRBJ2-7; TCRdb outputs TRBD2, but without DNA this stays unchecked. Germline CDR1 and CDR2: MNHEY and SMNVEV (reference sequence). The CDR3 sequence is 15 residues long.

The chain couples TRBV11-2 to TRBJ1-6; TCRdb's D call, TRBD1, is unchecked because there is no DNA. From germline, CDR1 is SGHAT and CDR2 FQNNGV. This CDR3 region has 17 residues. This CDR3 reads CASSPYRQGASNSPLHF. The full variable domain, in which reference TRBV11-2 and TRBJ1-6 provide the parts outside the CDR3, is EAGVAQSPRYKIIEKRQSVAFWCNPISGHATLYWYQQILGQGPKLLIQFQNNGVVDDSQLPKDRFSAERLKGVDSTLKIQPAKLEDSAVYLCASSPYRQGASNSPLHFGNGTRLTVT.